The source of this T cell receptor (beta chain) is a study of read filtering for tumor transcriptome and immune sequencing. Study-wide points: Dropping single-read clonotypes raised IR-seq and RNA-seq shared-clonotype correlation.

From 300 to 450 ng of RNA, a library with molecular barcoded alpha/delta and beta/gamma adaptors was made. TCRdb recomputed calls from the reads with MiXCR, one row per CDR3 protein. The profile shows tens of thousands of distinct CDR3 sequences, 15% to 20% of them singletons. This clonotype was seen repeatedly, ten times or more. Its antigen is undetermined. V gave up 8 bases and J gave up 1 base, with 3 bases separating them. The length of the CDR3 is 11 residues. The V gene's germline CDR1 is SGHTA and CDR2 FQGNSA. V usage is TRBV7-2 and J usage is TRBJ2-1; D unclear. This receptor was identified in a donor aged 40 or older with multiple myeloma. Source material: a population of CD138-negative cells sorted from bone marrow. The CDR3 DNA is TGTGCCAGCCGATCCTACAATGAGCAGTTCTTC. This codes for CASRSYNEQFF.